Listed below are T cell receptor beta chains from one sample, sequenced in a study of blood T cell repertoires in COVID-19. Assay: immunoSEQ multiplex PCR; the TCRdb copy retains only in-frame clones and omits some. This sample has some 100,000 clones, with over 75% found just once. The sequenced material came from peripheral blood. The receptors stem from a woman in her fifties or sixties with acute or convalescent COVID-19. Both conserved end residues are part of each CDR3. D genes are given only for firm matches. Not all rows give a size; the values are once, few, many and, for expanded clones, a class.

NA | NA | TRBJ1-6 | TRBV15 | TGTGCCACCAGCAGAGAAGACAGGTTAGGTTCACCCCTCCACTTT | CATSREDRLGSPLHF
NA | NA | TRBJ1-2 | TRBV2 | TGTGCCAGCAGTGATGAAGGGGGCTATGGCTACACCTTC | CASSDEGGYGYTF
NA | NA | TRBJ2-7 | TRBV24-1 | TGTGCCACCAGTGATCCTGGACTTGCCCAAGGGCAGTACTTC | CATSDPGLAQGQYF
NA | NA | TRBJ1-2 | TRBV5-1 | TGCGCCAGCAGCTTGGACAGGGCCTATGGCTACACCTTC | CASSLDRAYGYTF
TRBD2 | NA | TRBJ2-1 | TRBV9 | TGTGCCAGCAGCGTACGTTGGACTAGCTACAATGAGCAGTTCTTC | CASSVRWTSYNEQFF
TRBD2 | NA | TRBJ2-3 | TRBV9 | TGTGCCAGCAGCCCCCGGGGGGGACTAGCGGGGCCTCTAAACGAGCGGGGCACAGATACGCAGTATTTT | CASSPRGGLAGPLNERGTDTQYF
NA | NA | TRBJ1-1 | TRBV5-6 | TGTGCCAGCAGCTTCACAGAGAACACTGAAGCTTTCTTT | CASSFTENTEAFF
NA | NA | TRBJ2-2 | TRBV3-1/TRBV3-2 | TGTGCCAGCAGCCCCCAGGGGGGCACCGGGGAGCTGTTTTTT | CASSPQGGTGELFF
TRBD1 | few | TRBJ1-3 | TRBV6-5 | TGTGCCAGCAGCCGGACAGGCCTCTCTGGAAACACCATATATTTT | CASSRTGLSGNTIYF
TRBD1 | NA | TRBJ1-1 | TRBV29-1 | TGCAGCGTTTCCGGAACAGGGGAAGGTGAAGCTTTCTTT | CSVSGTGEGEAFF
NA | NA | TRBJ1-5 | TRBV27 | TGTGCCAGCAGTTCCCTCAGGGGCGGCAATCAGCCCCAGCATTTT | CASSSLRGGNQPQHF
NA | NA | TRBJ2-1 | TRBV7-9 | TGTGCCAGCAGCTTAGCGCTGGCAGGCACCTACAATGAGCAGTTCTTC | CASSLALAGTYNEQFF
NA | NA | TRBJ1-6 | TRBV28 | TGTGCCAGCTACGCCGCAAGACAGGTCTCACCCCTCCACTTT | CASYAARQVSPLHF
NA | NA | TRBJ2-7 | TRBV2 | TGTGCCAGCAGTGAACGGAGACTATACGAGCAGTACTTC | CASSERRLYEQYF
NA | once | TRBJ2-3 | TRBV2 | TGTGCCAGCAGTGAAGGTTCGACAGATACGCAGTATTTT | CASSEGSTDTQYF
NA | few | TRBJ1-2 | TRBV19 | TGTGCCAGTAGTATACTCGGCGGAGTGAACTATGGCTACACCTTC | CASSILGGVNYGYTF
TRBD1 | once | TRBJ2-3 | TRBV7-3 | TGTGCCAGCAGCCTCGGGACAGGAGATACGCAGTATTTT | CASSLGTGDTQYF
TRBD1 | NA | TRBJ1-5 | TRBV28 | TGTGCCAGCAGGGCCCCGGGACAGGTTCAATCGTGGCATTTT | CASRAPGQVQSWHF
TRBD1 | NA | TRBJ2-4 | TRBV2 | TGTGCCAGCAGTGAACTCTTTGGGACAGGCAAATATATAGCCAAAAACATTCAGTACTTC | CASSELFGTGKYIAKNIQYF
NA | NA | TRBJ1-5 | TRBV18 | TGTGCCAGCTCACGTGTAAGAGGAAGCAATCAGCCCCAGCATTTT | CASSRVRGSNQPQHF
TRBD1 | NA | TRBJ1-2 | TRBV6-5 | TGTGCCAGCAGTTACTCGAATCGACAGGGGGGCTACACCTTC | CASSYSNRQGGYTF
TRBD2 | once | TRBJ2-2 | TRBV5-1 | TGCGCCAGCAGCTTGGAACTAGCGGGGGCACCGAACACCGGGGAGCTGTTTTTT | CASSLELAGAPNTGELFF
TRBD1 | NA | TRBJ1-5 | TRBV7-9 | TGTGCCAGCAGCCCTTCCGGGGGGACAGGGGAGGATCAGCCCCAGCATTTT | CASSPSGGTGEDQPQHF
TRBD1 | NA | TRBJ1-2 | TRBV20-1 | TGCAGTGCTAGTAACAGGGGGCTTGATCTTAACTATGGCTACACCTTC | CSASNRGLDLNYGYTF
NA | NA | TRBJ1-2 | TRBV1 | TGCACCAGCAGCCAAGACCGCCGGGACAGCGGGTTAGCTAACTATGGCTACACCTTC | CTSSQDRRDSGLANYGYTF
NA | NA | TRBJ1-3 | TRBV5-1 | TGCGCCAGCAGCTTGGGAGTAGAATCTGGAAACACCATATATTTT | CASSLGVESGNTIYF
TRBD1 | NA | TRBJ1-5 | TRBV6-5 | TGTGCCAGCAACTACAGGGGATGGGGCAATCAGCCCCAGCATTTT | CASNYRGWGNQPQHF
TRBD2 | NA | TRBJ2-3 | TRBV9 | TGTGCCAGCAGCTCCCGACTAGCGGGGGGGCAGAGGACAGATACGCAGTATTTT | CASSSRLAGGQRTDTQYF
NA | NA | TRBJ2-1 | TRBV19 | TGTGCCAGTAGTTCGACTCCCCCATACAATGAGCAGTTCTTC | CASSSTPPYNEQFF
TRBD1 | NA | TRBJ2-1 | TRBV7-9 | TGTGCCAGCAGCTTAGAGGCAGGGGGTTTGGATGAGCAGTTCTTC | CASSLEAGGLDEQFF
NA | few | TRBJ1-2 | TRBV19 | TGTGCCAGTAGTAACCCAGGAATCTATGGCTACACCTTC | CASSNPGIYGYTF
NA | NA | TRBJ1-5 | TRBV24-1 | TGTGCCACCAGTGATTTGGGCAGGGCGAGCAATCAGCCCCAGCATTTT | CATSDLGRASNQPQHF
TRBD1 | NA | TRBJ2-7 | TRBV5-1 | TGCGCCAGCAGCTTGCCGGGACAGAGCTACGAGCAGTACTTC | CASSLPGQSYEQYF
TRBD1 | NA | TRBJ1-4 | TRBV2 | TGTGCCAGCAACGGACAGGGCAATGAAAAACTGTTTTTT | CASNGQGNEKLFF
TRBD1 | NA | TRBJ1-5 | TRBV18 | TGTGCCAGCTCACCATCCATCGGACAGGGGGGTCAGCCCCAGCATTTT | CASSPSIGQGGQPQHF
TRBD1 | NA | TRBJ1-5 | TRBV10-3 | TGTGCCATCAGTGAGTCGCTGGGACAGTTAAATCAGCCCCAGCATTTT | CAISESLGQLNQPQHF
NA | NA | TRBJ2-3 | TRBV6-1 | TGTGCCAGCAGTGAGGGCTATACGCAGTATTTT | CASSEGYTQYF
NA | NA | TRBJ1-5 | TRBV2 | TGTGCCAGCAGGCCTGGGAGGGGTCATAGCAATCAGCCCCAGCATTTT | CASRPGRGHSNQPQHF
NA | NA | TRBJ2-1 | TRBV3-1/TRBV3-2 | TGTGCCAGCAGCATCAGAGGAGGGTCCCTCAATGAGCAGTTCTTC | CASSIRGGSLNEQFF
TRBD1 | few | TRBJ1-2 | TRBV5-1 | TGCGCCAGCAGCTTGGAAGGCTTGACAGGGCCCTATGGCTACACCTTC | CASSLEGLTGPYGYTF
NA | NA | TRBJ1-2 | TRBV4-2 | TGTGCCAGCAGCCAAGTCGGGGAGAATGGCTACACCTTC | CASSQVGENGYTF
NA | NA | TRBJ2-2 | TRBV10-3 | TGTGCCATCAGTGATGGGGAGTGGGCCACCGGGGAGCTGTTTTTT | CAISDGEWATGELFF
NA | NA | TRBJ1-2 | TRBV5-1 | TGCGCCAGCAGCTTGACAGGGCCGGAGGGCTACACCTTC | CASSLTGPEGYTF
TRBD1 | once | TRBJ1-4 | TRBV28 | TGTGCCAGCAGCCCAGGGACAGGGGGCTGGGAAAAACTGTTTTTT | CASSPGTGGWEKLFF
NA | NA | TRBJ2-5 | TRBV5-6 | TGTGCCAGCAGCTTTAGTCCCAGTGGAGGGACCCAGTACTTC | CASSFSPSGGTQYF
NA | once | TRBJ1-2 | TRBV28 | TGTGCCAGCAATCAGGTGGATGAGGGCTACACCTTC | CASNQVDEGYTF
TRBD1 | NA | TRBJ2-4 | TRBV6-5 | TGTGCCACCTCTCAACTGACAGGGAAAAACATTCAGTACTTC | CATSQLTGKNIQYF
TRBD1 | NA | TRBJ1-2 | TRBV19 | TGTGCCAGTAGCTCCAGGGGGCAGGGAGGTGGCTACACCTTC | CASSSRGQGGGYTF
NA | NA | TRBJ1-5 | TRBV19 | TGTGCCAGTAGTATCGTTAGGGGGAATCAGCCCCAGCATTTT | CASSIVRGNQPQHF